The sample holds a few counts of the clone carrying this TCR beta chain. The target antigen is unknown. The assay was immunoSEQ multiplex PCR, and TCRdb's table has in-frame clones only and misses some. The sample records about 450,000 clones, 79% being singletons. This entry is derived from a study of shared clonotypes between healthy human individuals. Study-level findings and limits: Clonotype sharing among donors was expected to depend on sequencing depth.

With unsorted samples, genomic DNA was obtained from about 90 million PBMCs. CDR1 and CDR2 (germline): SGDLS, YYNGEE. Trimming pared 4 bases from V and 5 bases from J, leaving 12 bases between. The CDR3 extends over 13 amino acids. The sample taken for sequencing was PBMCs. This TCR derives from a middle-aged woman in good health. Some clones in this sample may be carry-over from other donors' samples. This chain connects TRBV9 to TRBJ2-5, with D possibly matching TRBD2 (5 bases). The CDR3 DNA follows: TGTGCCAGCAGCTCCCCACCGGGGGAGACCCAGTACTTC. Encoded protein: CASSSPPGETQYF.